The next 18 T cell receptor beta chains were all read from a single sample in a study of blood T cell repertoires in COVID-19. TCRdb keeps only in-frame clones here, not all; method: immunoSEQ multiplex PCR. The top ten hold approximately 3.2% of the sample, which has roughly 500,000 clones, roughly 88% seen once. The source material was peripheral blood. Receptor source: a human donor in a cohort sampled during active COVID-19.

The genes are TRBV19 and TRBJ1-1; tentatively, D is TRBD1 (6 bases). The ends were cut back, 4 bases at V and 1 base at J, with 16 bases in the middle. Germline V lookup: CDR1 LNHDA, CDR2 SQIVND (reference sequence). The CDR3 has 16 residues. The CDR3 bases are TGTGCCAGTAGTACTTTCTCAGGGGTGGGGAACACTGAAGCTTTCTTT. Translated: CASSTFSGVGNTEAFF.

The V gene is TRBV24-1, the J gene TRBJ2-1; 15 bases agree with TRBD2. V shed 2 bases, J shed 6 bases, and the junction held 7 bases outside the gene matches. The CDR3 is made up of 18 amino acids. CDR1 and CDR2 from the germline V gene are KGHDR and SFDVKD. The DNA of the CDR3 is TGTGCCACCAGTGATTCTAGGACTAGCGGGAGGGCAGGCAATGAGCAGTTCTTC. The encoded protein is CATSDSRTSGRAGNEQFF.

This clone was recorded at least ten times. This chain joins TRBV7-9 and TRBJ1-1, with a tentative D call TRBD1 (5 bases). The CDR3 is 13 residues long. Germline CDR1 reads SEHNR; CDR2 reads FQNEAQ (reference sequence). Between the trimmed V and J ends, which lost 3 bases and 5 bases, there was a span of 10 bases. The CDR3 coding sequence is TGTGCCAGCAGCTTGGGCAGGGAAACTGAAGCTTTCTTT. This codes for CASSLGRETEAFF.

V gene TRBV30 combines with J gene TRBJ1-1; D possibly corresponds to TRBD1 (6 bases). V lost 4 bases and J 2 bases, leaving 14 bases between the germline ends. Germline V gene lookup returns CDR1 GTSNPN and CDR2 SVGIG (reference sequence). The CDR3 is made up of 14 amino acids. CDR3 nucleotide sequence: TGTGCCTGGAAATCGGACAGCTTTAACACTGAAGCTTTCTTT. Translated, it gives CAWKSDSFNTEAFF.

The genes are TRBV9 and TRBJ2-2; possibly TRBD1 for D (6 bases). The CDR3 has 14 residues. V was trimmed by 3 bases and J by 2 bases, leaving 8 bases between them. Germline values: CDR1 SGDLS, CDR2 YYNGEE. The CDR3 here is CASSETGNTGELFF. In DNA, the CDR3 is TGTGCCAGCAGCGAGACAGGTAACACCGGGGAGCTGTTTTTT.

The rearrangement joins TRBV7-9 to TRBJ1-2; D gene ambiguous. The CDR3 loop spans 13 amino acids. The V gene's germline CDR1 is SEHNR and CDR2 FQNEAQ (reference sequence). The V and J ends lost 6 bases and 3 bases respectively, with 11 bases between them. Here the CDR3 reads CASSLEAYYGYTF. For the CDR3, the DNA is TGTGCCAGCAGTCTAGAGGCCTACTATGGCTACACCTTC. The variable domain in full, with the rest retrieved from reference TRBV7-9 and TRBJ1-2, is DTGVSQNPRHKITKRGQNVTFRCDPISEHNRLYWYRQTLGQGPEFLTYFQNEAQLEKSRLLSDRFSAERPKGSFSTLEIQRTEQGDSAMYLCASSLEAYYGYTFGSGTRLTVV.

The V call is TRBV9, the J call TRBJ2-2, with 9 bases aligning to TRBD2. The CDR3 sequence is 16 residues long. Germline V gene sequence: CDR1 SGDLS, CDR2 YYNGEE. Losses at the gene ends were 4 bases for V and 2 bases for J; bases not matched to a gene: 6. DNA of the CDR3: TGTGCCAGCAGCCCACGACTAGCGGAAAACACCGGGGAGCTGTTTTTT. Protein sequence: CASSPRLAENTGELFF.

The chain's CDR3 is CASSLSGYNEQFF. The CDR3 DNA reads TGTGCCAGCAGTTTGTCGGGATACAATGAGCAGTTCTTC. The V and J genes are TRBV28 and TRBJ2-1; possibly TRBD2 for D (5 bases). The CDR3 extends over 13 amino acids. Germline assignment: CDR1 MDHEN and CDR2 SYDVKM. V lost 3 bases to trimming and J lost 4 bases, with 7 bases between them.

The rearrangement links TRBV30 to TRBJ2-7; 7 nucleotides align to TRBD2. Trimming cost V 0 bases and J 2 bases; bases outside gene matches: 13. The CDR3 sequence is 17 residues long. Germline V gene lookup returns CDR1 GTSNPN and CDR2 SVGIG (reference sequence). The CDR3 region is CAWSVPFWEAGTYEQYF. CDR3 DNA: TGTGCCTGGAGTGTACCTTTTTGGGAAGCGGGAACCTACGAGCAGTACTTC.

Points on this clone: The junction departs from the called germline gene at one end, perhaps through a read error. The rearrangement joins TRBV30 to TRBJ1-4; TRBD1 matches at 9 bases. This CDR3 contains 13 residues. The germline CDR1 and CDR2 sequences are GTSNPN and SVGIG (reference sequence). The CDR3 is CALVGVSEQGARF. CDR3 DNA: TGTGCCTTGGTGGGGGTTTCGGAACAGGGGGCCCGTTTT.

V is TRBV19 and J is TRBJ1-5; possible D gene TRBD1, 5 bases. The germline V and J ends were trimmed by 1 base and 2 bases, with 9 bases remaining between them. Per germline, CDR1 LNHDA and CDR2 SQIVND (reference sequence). CDR3 length: 15 residues. CDR3 in amino acids: CASSIGGGGNQPQHF. CDR3 DNA: TGTGCCAGTAGTATAGGTGGAGGGGGCAATCAGCCCCAGCATTTT.

This clone is a singleton in its sample. The genes are TRBV11-2 and TRBJ2-1, with a tentative D call TRBD2 (7 bases). Germline loops: CDR1 SGHAT, CDR2 FQNNGV. This CDR3 region has 19 residues. The V end lost 4 bases, the J end lost 5 bases, and 27 bases lay between the germline ends. The CDR3 DNA reads as TGTGCCAGCAGCTCAATTGGGGGCAGGGGCGGGAGAAGCGACAATGAGCAGTTCTTC. It is translated as CASSSIGGRGGRSDNEQFF. Together with reference TRBV11-2 and TRBJ2-1, the CDR3 gives the full variable domain: EAGVAQSPRYKIIEKRQSVAFWCNPISGHATLYWYQQILGQGPKLLIQFQNNGVVDDSQLPKDRFSAERLKGVDSTLKIQPAKLEDSAVYLCASSSIGGRGGRSDNEQFFGPGTRLTVL.

The V gene is TRBV5-6, the J gene TRBJ1-2; the D is unclear. Deletions cut 0 bases from V and 6 bases from J, with 12 bases between. CDR1 and CDR2 from the germline V gene are SGHDT and YYEEEE. This CDR3 region has 14 residues. This CDR3 is CASSLGARIDGYTF. CDR3 DNA: TGTGCCAGCAGCTTGGGGGCAAGGATAGATGGCTACACCTTC.

The chain has TRBV5-5 and TRBJ1-1; weak D call: TRBD1 (6 bases). Deletions cut 0 bases from V and 4 bases from J, with 10 bases between. Germline-derived CDR1 and CDR2 are SGHKS and YYEKEE (reference sequence). The CDR3 covers 14 residues. In nucleotides, the CDR3 is TGTGCCAGCAGCTTGGCCACAGGGTTCACTGAAGCTTTCTTT. This sequence encodes CASSLATGFTEAFF.

The V call is TRBV15, the J call TRBJ2-7, with a tentative D call TRBD1 (7 bases). CDR3 length: 16 amino acids. The germline CDR1 and CDR2 sequences are LNHNV and YYDKDF (reference sequence). Trimming took 1 base from V and 2 from J, leaving 15 bases between them. CDR3: CATSRGGDTGAYEQYF. The CDR3, as DNA: TGTGCCACCAGCAGAGGGGGGGATACAGGGGCCTACGAGCAGTACTTC.

The chain couples TRBV19 to TRBJ1-6, with 10 bases lining up with TRBD1. CDR3 length: 16 residues. J lost 16 bases, V lost 3 bases, and 15 bases had no gene match. Per germline, CDR1 LNHDA and CDR2 SQIVND (reference sequence). DNA of the CDR3: TGTGCCAGTAGTATTCCGACATCCATGACAGGGGGCTTGCTCCACTTT. Translating gives CASSIPTSMTGGLLHF.

The chain carries TRBV6-5 and TRBJ2-7; 8 positions agree with TRBD1. The CDR3 consists of 13 residues. Unmatched junction bases numbered 6, after V lost 6 bases and J lost 5 bases. In germline, CDR1 is MNHEY, CDR2 SVGAGI. The CDR3 region is CASRRTGWNEQYF. The DNA for the CDR3 is TGTGCCAGCAGGAGGACAGGGTGGAACGAGCAGTACTTC.

The chain has TRBV28 and TRBJ1-6; 8 bases agree with TRBD1. The V gene's germline CDR1 is MDHEN and CDR2 SYDVKM. The junction had 5 bases not matched to a gene; V was cut back by 8 bases and J by 5 bases. The CDR3 length is 14 residues. The CDR3 DNA is TGTGCCAGCCAGGGGGCGCAGGATAATTCACCCCTCCACTTT. It encodes CASQGAQDNSPLHF.